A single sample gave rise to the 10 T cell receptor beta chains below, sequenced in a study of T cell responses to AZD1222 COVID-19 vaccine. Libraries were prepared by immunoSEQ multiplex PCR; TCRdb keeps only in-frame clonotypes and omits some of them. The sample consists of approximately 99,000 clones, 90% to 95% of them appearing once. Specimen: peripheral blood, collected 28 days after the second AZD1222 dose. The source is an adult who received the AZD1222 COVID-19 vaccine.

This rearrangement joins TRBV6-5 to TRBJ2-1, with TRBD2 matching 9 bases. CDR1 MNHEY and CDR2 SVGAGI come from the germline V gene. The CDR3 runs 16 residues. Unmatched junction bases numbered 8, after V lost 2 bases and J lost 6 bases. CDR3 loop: CASSYLSGSGGNEQFF. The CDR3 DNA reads TGTGCCAGCAGTTACCTTAGCGGGAGTGGCGGCAATGAGCAGTTCTTC.

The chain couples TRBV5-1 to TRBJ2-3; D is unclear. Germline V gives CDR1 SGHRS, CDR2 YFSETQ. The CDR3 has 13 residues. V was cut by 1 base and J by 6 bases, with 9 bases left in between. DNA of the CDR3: TGCGCCAGCAGCTTGTCCTATGGGGATACGCAGTATTTT. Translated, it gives CASSLSYGDTQYF.

The CDR3 loop reads CASSLGDRSGSPLHF. The CDR3 DNA reads as TGCGCCAGCAGCTTGGGGGACAGGTCAGGTTCACCCCTCCACTTT. The rearrangement links TRBV5-1 to TRBJ1-6, with 8 positions matching TRBD1. J gave up 9 bases and V 0 bases, and 5 bases lay outside the gene matches. The germline CDR1 and CDR2 sequences are SGHRS and YFSETQ. This CDR3 is 15 amino acids long.

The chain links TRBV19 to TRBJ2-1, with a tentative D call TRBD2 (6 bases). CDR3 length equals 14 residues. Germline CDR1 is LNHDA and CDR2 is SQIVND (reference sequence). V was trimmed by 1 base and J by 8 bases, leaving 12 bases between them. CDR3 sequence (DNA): TGTGCCAGTAGTATAGTCGGGGGAGTCGATGAGCAGTTCTTC. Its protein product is CASSIVGGVDEQFF.

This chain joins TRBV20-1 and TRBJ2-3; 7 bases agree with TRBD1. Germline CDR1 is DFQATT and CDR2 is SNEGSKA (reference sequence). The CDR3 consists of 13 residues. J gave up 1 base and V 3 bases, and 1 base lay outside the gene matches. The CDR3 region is CSASGQGTDTQYF. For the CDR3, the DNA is TGCAGTGCTAGTGGACAGGGCACAGATACGCAGTATTTT.

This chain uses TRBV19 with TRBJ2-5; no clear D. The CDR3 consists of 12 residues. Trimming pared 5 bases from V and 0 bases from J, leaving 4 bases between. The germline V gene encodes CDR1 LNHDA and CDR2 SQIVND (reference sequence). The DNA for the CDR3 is TGTGCCAGTAGTGGGTACCAAGAGACCCAGTACTTC. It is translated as CASSGYQETQYF.

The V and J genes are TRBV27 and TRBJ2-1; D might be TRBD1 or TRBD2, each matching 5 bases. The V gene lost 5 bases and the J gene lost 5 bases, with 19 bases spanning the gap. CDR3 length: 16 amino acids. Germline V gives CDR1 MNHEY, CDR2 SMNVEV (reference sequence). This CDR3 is CASSPIKGRWDNEQFF. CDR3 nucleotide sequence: TGTGCCAGCAGTCCGATTAAGGGACGGTGGGACAATGAGCAGTTCTTC.

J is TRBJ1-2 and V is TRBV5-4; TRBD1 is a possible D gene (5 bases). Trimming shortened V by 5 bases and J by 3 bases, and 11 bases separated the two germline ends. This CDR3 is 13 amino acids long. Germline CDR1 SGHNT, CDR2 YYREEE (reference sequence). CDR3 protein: CASRVGGDYGYTF. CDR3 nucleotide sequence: TGTGCCAGCAGAGTGGGGGGTGACTATGGCTACACCTTC.

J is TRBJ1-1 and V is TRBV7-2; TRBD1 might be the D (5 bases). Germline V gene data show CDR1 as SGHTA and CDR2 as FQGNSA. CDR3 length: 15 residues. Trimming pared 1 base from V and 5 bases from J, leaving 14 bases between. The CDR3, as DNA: TGTGCCAGCAGCTTAGTCGGTGGGGGGGAAACTGAAGCTTTCTTT. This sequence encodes CASSLVGGGETEAFF.

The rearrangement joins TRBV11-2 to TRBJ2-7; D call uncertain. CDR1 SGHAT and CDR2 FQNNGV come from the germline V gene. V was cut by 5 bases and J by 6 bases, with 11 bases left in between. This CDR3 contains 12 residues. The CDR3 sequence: CASSPPTREQYF. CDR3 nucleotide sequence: TGTGCCAGCAGCCCCCCGACTCGCGAGCAGTACTTC.